This T cell receptor (beta chain) came from a study of T cell repertoires in cytomegalovirus infection. Findings and limits, study-wide: The ex vivo response was dominated by HLA-C-restricted CMV-specific TCR beta clonotypes. Public TCR beta family frequency separated CMV-and-HLA carriers, including in an independent cohort.

TCRdb independently ran MiXCR on the reads; one entry per CDR3 protein. The profile covers about 740,000 distinct CDR3 sequences, with roughly a third appearing a single time and 2.8% taken by the ten largest. This clonotype came up many times. Its specificity is unknown. Trimming removed 5 bases at V and 4 bases at J, with 14 bases between. Germline CDR1 SGHVS, CDR2 FNYEAQ. This CDR3 has 14 residues. The receptor's source is a human donor in good health (CMV status not recorded). Some clones in this sample may be carry-over from other donors' samples. The chain carries TRBV7-6 and TRBJ1-1, with a possible D match to TRBD1 (6 bases). Input material: PBMCs. The CDR3 protein is CASSHPGTSTEAFF. The CDR3 DNA follows: TGTGCCAGCAGCCACCCGGGGACATCCACTGAAGCTTTCTTT. The full variable domain, with the rest looked up from reference TRBV7-6 and TRBJ1-1, is GAGVSQSPRYKVTKRGQDVALRCDPISGHVSLYWYRQALGQGPEFLTYFNYEAQQDKSGLPNDRFSAERPEGSISTLTIQRTEQRDSAMYRCASSHPGTSTEAFFGQGTRLTVV.